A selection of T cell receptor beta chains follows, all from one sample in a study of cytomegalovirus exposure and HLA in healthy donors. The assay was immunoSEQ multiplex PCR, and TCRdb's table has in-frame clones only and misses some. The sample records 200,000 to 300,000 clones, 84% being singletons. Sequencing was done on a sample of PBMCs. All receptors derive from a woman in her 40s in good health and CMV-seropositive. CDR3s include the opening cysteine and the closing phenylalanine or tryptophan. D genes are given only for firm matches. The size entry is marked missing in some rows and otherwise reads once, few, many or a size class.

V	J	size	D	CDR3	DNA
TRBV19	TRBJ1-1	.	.	CASSILTAETEAFF	TGTGCCAGTAGTATCCTGACAGCCGAAACTGAAGCTTTCTTT
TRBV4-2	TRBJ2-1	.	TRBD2	CASSQSGRGGSYSYNEQFF	TGTGCCAGCAGCCAATCGGGACGCGGGGGGAGCTACTCCTACAATGAGCAGTTCTTC
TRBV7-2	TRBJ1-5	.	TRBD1	CASSLEGQGGGNSNQPQHF	TGTGCCAGCAGCTTAGAGGGACAGGGGGGGGGTAATAGCAATCAGCCCCAGCATTTT
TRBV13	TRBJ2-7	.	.	CASSSRQTAMSSYEQYF	TGTGCCAGCAGCTCCCGACAGACAGCCATGAGCTCCTACGAGCAGTACTTC
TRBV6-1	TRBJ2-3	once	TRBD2	CASSERLAGGADTQYF	TGTGCCAGCAGTGAAAGGTTGGCGGGAGGGGCAGATACGCAGTATTTT
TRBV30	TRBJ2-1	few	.	CAWSDQDNEQFF	TGTGCCTGGAGTGATCAGGACAATGAGCAGTTCTTC
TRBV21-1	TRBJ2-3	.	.	CASTLTSGRAGTGTDTQYF	TGTGCCAGCACCTTGACTAGCGGGAGGGCTGGAACGGGCACAGATACGCAGTATTTT
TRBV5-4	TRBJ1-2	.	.	CASSLFSGAPSYGYTF	TGTGCCAGCAGCTTGTTTTCAGGGGCCCCCTCCTATGGCTACACCTTC
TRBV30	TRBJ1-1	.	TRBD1	CAWKQGTNKAEAFF	TGTGCCTGGAAACAGGGGACAAACAAAGCTGAAGCTTTCTTT
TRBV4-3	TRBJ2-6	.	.	CASSQEGSGANVLTF	TGCGCCAGCAGCCAGGAGGGCTCTGGGGCCAACGTCCTGACTTTC
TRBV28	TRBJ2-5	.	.	CASSNPSVRQETQYF	TGTGCCAGCAGTAACCCTAGCGTAAGACAAGAGACCCAGTACTTC
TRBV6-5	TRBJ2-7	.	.	CASAPGLPLYEQYF	TGTGCCAGCGCCCCGGGACTCCCTTTGTACGAGCAGTACTTC
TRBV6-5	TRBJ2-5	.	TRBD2	CASSYGLAGGETQYF	TGTGCCAGCAGTTATGGACTAGCGGGAGGAGAGACCCAGTACTTC
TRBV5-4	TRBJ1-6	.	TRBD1	CASSGGTGRSNSPLHF	TGTGCCAGCAGCGGAGGGACAGGGCGTAGTAATTCACCCCTCCACTTT
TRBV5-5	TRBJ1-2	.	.	CASSPGRDTRYGYTF	TGTGCCAGCAGCCCGGGTCGGGACACAAGATATGGCTACACCTTC
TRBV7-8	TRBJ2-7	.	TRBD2	CASSLRESSGSKVFYEQYF	TGTGCCAGCAGCCTCAGGGAATCTAGCGGTTCTAAGGTCTTCTACGAGCAGTACTTC
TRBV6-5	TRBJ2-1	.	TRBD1	CASSYSGTGTYNEQFF	TGTGCCAGCAGTTACTCCGGGACAGGGACCTACAATGAGCAGTTCTTC
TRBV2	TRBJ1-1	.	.	CASKVEAEAFF	TGTGCCAGTAAGGTTGAGGCTGAAGCTTTCTTT
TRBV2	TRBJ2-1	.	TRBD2	CALRDYVNEQFF	TGTGCACTGCGGGACTACGTCAATGAGCAGTTCTTC
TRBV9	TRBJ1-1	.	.	CASSVGWGGNTEAFF	TGTGCCAGCAGCGTAGGGTGGGGGGGGAACACTGAAGCTTTCTTT
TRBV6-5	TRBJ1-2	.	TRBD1	CASRPGQQNYGYTF	TGTGCCAGCAGGCCGGGACAGCAAAACTATGGCTACACCTTC
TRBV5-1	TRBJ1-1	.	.	CASSFDKNTEAFF	TGCGCCAGCAGCTTCGACAAGAACACTGAAGCTTTCTTT